The 29 T cell receptor beta chains given below trace back to one sample, sequenced in a study of graft-versus-host responses after intestinal transplantation. Antigens of these TCRs are unknown. Assay: immunoSEQ multiplex PCR; the TCRdb copy retains only in-frame clones and omits some. Counted here are under 150,000 clones, 90% occurring once; the ten biggest clones make up roughly 0.17%. Sequenced here: unstimulated CD4+ T cells sorted from spleen or lymph node cells, sampled before intestinal transplant. These receptor sequences come from a human donor who received an intestinal transplant.

This chain joins TRBV18 and TRBJ2-6; D is unclear. Per the germline V gene, CDR1 is KGHSH and CDR2 is LQKENI. Trimming cost V 5 bases and J 0 bases, with 8 bases left between them. The CDR3 is made up of 15 amino acids. CDR3 nucleotide sequence: TGTGCCAGCTCAGAGCTACCCTCTGGGGCCAACGTCCTGACTTTC. Its protein product is CASSELPSGANVLTF.

The V gene is TRBV28, the J gene TRBJ2-7; D gene uncertain. The V end was cut by 5 bases, the J end by 2 bases, with 16 bases between. Germline V CDR1 and CDR2: MDHEN, SYDVKM. This CDR3 comprises 15 residues. The CDR3 protein is CASSPITPRPYEQYF. The CDR3 nucleotides are TGTGCCAGCAGTCCTATAACCCCTAGGCCCTACGAGCAGTACTTC.

V and J are TRBV19 and TRBJ1-5; 7 positions match TRBD1. This CDR3 comprises 13 residues. Per the germline V gene, CDR1 is LNHDA and CDR2 is SQIVND (reference sequence). V dropped 7 bases and J dropped 4; count of bases not matched to a gene: 4. The CDR3 DNA sequence: TGTGCCAGTAATAACAGGGGAAATCAGCCCCAGCATTTT. Protein sequence: CASNNRGNQPQHF.

This chain uses TRBV6-5 with TRBJ2-7, with 7 bases identical to TRBD1. The germline V gene has CDR1 MNHEY and CDR2 SVGAGI. The CDR3 spans 12 residues. V dropped 4 bases and J dropped 6; count of bases not matched to a gene: 3. The CDR3 spells CASSLRQGEQYF. As DNA, the CDR3 is TGTGCCAGCAGTTTACGACAGGGCGAGCAGTACTTC.

This clone was detected only a few times. The chain joins TRBV6-1 to TRBJ1-2; 8 positions agree with TRBD1. Losses at the gene ends were 6 bases for V and 4 bases for J; bases not matched to a gene: 4. This CDR3 comprises 13 residues. Germline CDR1 and CDR2: MNHNS and SASEGT. As DNA, the CDR3 is TGTGCCAGCAGCGTCGGGACAGGCTATGGCTACACCTTC. It encodes CASSVGTGYGYTF.

This chain links TRBV5-1 with TRBJ2-5, with 13 bases fitting TRBD2. V was pared by 3 bases and J by 2 bases, with 10 bases of the junction left unmatched. The CDR3 spans 18 residues. Germline values: CDR1 SGHRS, CDR2 YFSETQ. The CDR3 DNA is TGCGCCAGCAGCTCAGGGACTAGCGGGGATCGTGCTCAAGAGACCCAGTACTTC. Translation: CASSSGTSGDRAQETQYF.

The chain combines TRBV12-5 with TRBJ1-3; TRBD1 is a possible D gene (6 bases). Trimming left V 7 bases short and J 0 bases short, with 16 bases between. Per germline, CDR1 LGHNT and CDR2 FRNRAP. This CDR3 has 16 amino acids. The DNA for the CDR3 is TGTGCTAGTGTCCAGGACAGAGGTGGCTCTGGAAACACCATATATTTT. Encoded protein: CASVQDRGGSGNTIYF.

This clone was counted only a few times. The chain carries TRBV6-6 and TRBJ1-5; TRBD1 matches 7 bases. Germline V gene data show CDR1 as MNHNY and CDR2 as SVGAGI (reference sequence). The J segment lost 3 bases and the V segment lost 10 bases, leaving 9 bases of the junction unmatched. The CDR3 totals 14 residues. The CDR3 region has the DNA TGTGCCACCGCGACAGGGTTCATCAATCAGCCCCAGCATTTT. This encodes CATATGFINQPQHF.

This clone was seen once. The chain combines TRBV9 with TRBJ2-3; 10 nucleotides match TRBD2. The germline V gene encodes CDR1 SGDLS and CDR2 YYNGEE. The V segment lost 4 bases and the J segment 7 bases; nucleotides outside the gene matches: 6. This CDR3 has 14 residues. CDR3 nucleotides: TGTGCCAGCAGCCCTAGCGGGGGTCCATATACGCAGTATTTT. This codes for CASSPSGGPYTQYF.

The rearrangement joins TRBV29-1 to TRBJ2-2; TRBD2 matches 11 bases. The CDR3 spans 15 residues. CDR1 is SQVTM and CDR2 is ANQGSEA in the germline V gene. V gave up 4 bases and J gave up 8 bases; unmatched junction bases: 9. Written as DNA, the CDR3 is TGCAGCGTTGTAATAGCGGGAGGGAAAAGAGGGGAGCTGTTTTTT. Translating gives CSVVIAGGKRGELFF.

CDR3 residues: CASSYSGSLAKNIQYF. DNA of the CDR3: TGTGCCAGCAGTTACTCGGGCAGCCTAGCCAAAAACATTCAGTACTTC. The rearrangement links TRBV6-6 to TRBJ2-4; D remains ambiguous. CDR3 size: 16 residues. CDR1 is MNHNY, CDR2 SVGAGI, per germline (reference sequence). The V and J ends lost 0 bases and 0 bases respectively, with 9 bases between them.

This clone has a single count. The V call is TRBV5-1, the J call TRBJ2-3; 8 nucleotides match TRBD2. The CDR3 extends over 16 amino acids. Per germline, CDR1 SGHRS and CDR2 YFSETQ. V dropped 0 bases and J dropped 3; count of bases not matched to a gene: 6. CDR3 amino acids: CASSLGSGRATDTQYF. The CDR3 nucleotides are TGCGCCAGCAGCTTGGGGAGCGGGAGAGCGACAGATACGCAGTATTTT.

Only one count was recorded for this clone. V and J are TRBV19 and TRBJ2-1; weak D call: TRBD1 (5 bases). Trimming removed 1 base at V and 4 bases at J, with 14 bases between. This CDR3 has 16 amino acids. Germline-derived CDR1 and CDR2 are LNHDA and SQIVND (reference sequence). The CDR3 reads CASSIGLPGLYNEQFF. CDR3 nucleotide sequence: TGTGCCAGTAGTATAGGATTGCCAGGGCTTTACAATGAGCAGTTCTTC.

This clone was detected a few times. This chain joins TRBV29-1 and TRBJ1-1, with D possibly being TRBD1 (5 bases). The length of the CDR3 is 14 residues. The germline V and J ends were trimmed by 3 bases and 10 bases, with 21 bases remaining between them. Germline V gene lookup returns CDR1 SQVTM and CDR2 ANQGSEA. The CDR3 bases are TGCAGCGTTGACCTTTGGGCAGGCCCTAGGGGAGCTTTCTTT. As protein: CSVDLWAGPRGAFF.

V usage is TRBV2 and J usage is TRBJ2-7; TRBD1 matches at 7 bases. Germline trimming cut 6 bases from V and 5 bases from J; bases unmatched to any gene: 4. Per germline, CDR1 SNHLY and CDR2 FYNNEI. The CDR3 loop spans 12 amino acids. This chain's CDR3 is CASRVQGNEQYF. CDR3 DNA: TGTGCCAGCAGAGTACAGGGGAACGAGCAGTACTTC. Full variable domain (rest looked up from reference TRBV2 and TRBJ2-7): EPEVTQTPSHQVTQMGQEVILRCVPISNHLYFYWYRQILGQKVEFLVSFYNNEISEKSEIFDDQFSVERPDGSNFTLKIRSTKLEDSAMYFCASRVQGNEQYFGPGTRLTVT.

The chain couples TRBV6-6 to TRBJ2-7; 8 nucleotides line up with TRBD2. The germline CDR1 and CDR2 sequences are MNHNY and SVGAGI (reference sequence). The V and J ends lost 4 bases and 3 bases, in that order; junction bases with no gene match: 11. CDR3 length: 16 residues. The CDR3 spells CASSSPRSGSIYEQYF. The CDR3 DNA reads as TGTGCCAGCAGTTCCCCTCGGAGCGGGAGTATCTACGAGCAGTACTTC.

The V call is TRBV27, the J call TRBJ1-2; D is unclear. The V and J ends lost 0 bases and 6 bases respectively, with 8 bases between them. CDR1 is MNHEY, CDR2 SMNVEV, per germline (reference sequence). The CDR3 runs to 13 residues. The CDR3 protein is CASSLSSADGYTF. The CDR3 nucleotides are TGTGCCAGCAGTTTATCCTCGGCGGATGGCTACACCTTC.

The chain has TRBV6-1 and TRBJ2-5; D is perhaps TRBD2 (7 bases). The CDR3 contains 14 residues. The germline V and J ends were trimmed by 6 bases and 6 bases, with 17 bases remaining between them. CDR1 and CDR2 (germline): MNHNS, SASEGT. CDR3 sequence reads: CASRSPPGGQTQYF. The CDR3 DNA sequence: TGTGCCAGCAGATCGCCTCCGGGGGGCCAGACCCAGTACTTC.

The chain links TRBV4-2 to TRBJ2-1; 9 bases map to TRBD2. The CDR3 has 18 amino acids. The junction had 12 bases not matched to a gene; V was cut back by 1 base and J by 5 bases. From germline, CDR1 is LGHNA and CDR2 YNFKEQ. The CDR3 loop is CASSQVKVRLAVDNEQFF. For the CDR3, the DNA is TGTGCCAGCAGCCAAGTAAAGGTAAGACTAGCGGTGGACAATGAGCAGTTCTTC.

The rearrangement joins TRBV7-9 to TRBJ2-3; D possibly corresponds to TRBD2 (6 bases). V was clipped by 9 bases and J by 7 bases, with 20 bases between them. The CDR3 has 14 residues. In germline, CDR1 is SEHNR, CDR2 FQNEAQ (reference sequence). CDR3 sequence (DNA): TGTGCCAGTTCCCAGCGGGCGGACGGTTATACGCAGTATTTT. It is translated as CASSQRADGYTQYF.

The rearrangement joins TRBV30 to TRBJ2-5, with a possible D match to TRBD2 (5 bases). The J call may not be correct, given that the DNA end is closer to TRBJ2-7. The CDR3 is 12 amino acids. The germline V gene has CDR1 GTSNPN and CDR2 SVGIG (reference sequence). CDR3: CAWSVRGYEQYF. CDR3 nucleotide sequence: TGTGCCTGGAGTGTACGAGGGTACGAGCAGTACTTC.

The J gene is TRBJ2-7, the V gene TRBV6-1; TRBD1 matches at 7 bases. The germline V gene encodes CDR1 MNHNS and CDR2 SASEGT. This CDR3 contains 15 residues. Germline trimming cut 5 bases from V and 0 bases from J; bases unmatched to any gene: 7. The chain's CDR3 is CASSISGTASYEQYF. The CDR3 DNA reads TGTGCCAGCAGTATCTCCGGGACAGCCTCCTACGAGCAGTACTTC.

This clone has a handful of counts. One end of the junction is discordant with germline, which a read error may explain. The chain uses TRBV30 and TRBJ1-1; 7 bases line up with TRBD1. In germline, CDR1 is GTSNPN, CDR2 SVGIG (reference sequence). CDR3 length equals 12 residues. CDR3 in DNA: TGTGCCTGGAGTGCACGGGACAGCCTCTTCTCCTTT. The encoded protein is CAWSARDSLFSF.

The V call is TRBV19, the J call TRBJ1-2; D might be TRBD1 (6 bases). This CDR3 has 15 amino acids. V lost 6 bases and J lost 0, with 14 bases in between. Germline V CDR1 and CDR2: LNHDA, SQIVND (reference sequence). The CDR3 region has the DNA TGTGCCAGTAGACGGCCCGGGACACCTAACTATGGCTACACCTTC. Its protein is CASRRPGTPNYGYTF.

This clone was observed a single time. The rearrangement uses TRBV5-4 and TRBJ1-2; a possible D gene is TRBD1 (5 bases). Germline CDR1 is SGHNT and CDR2 is YYREEE (reference sequence). CDR3 length: 14 amino acids. V was trimmed by 1 base and J by 2 bases, leaving 9 bases between them. The CDR3 bases are TGTGCCAGCAGCTTGAGTGCAGGGAACTATGGCTACACCTTC. Translation gives CASSLSAGNYGYTF.

The V gene is TRBV5-1, the J gene TRBJ2-6; D is perhaps TRBD2 (5 bases). The germline V gene encodes CDR1 SGHRS and CDR2 YFSETQ. The CDR3 has 19 residues. V lost 1 base and J 0 bases, leaving 17 bases between the germline ends. The CDR3 reads CASSLWSRDPLSGANVLTF. CDR3 DNA: TGCGCCAGCAGCTTGTGGTCCCGGGATCCCCTCTCTGGGGCCAACGTCCTGACTTTC.

The genes are TRBV6-6 and TRBJ2-7; D possibly corresponds to TRBD1 (6 bases). The CDR3 has 14 amino acids. The germline V gene has CDR1 MNHNY and CDR2 SVGAGI (reference sequence). V was clipped by 2 bases and J by 0 bases, with 8 bases between them. The CDR3 coding sequence is TGTGCCAGCAGTTACGTGGACAGCTCCTACGAGCAGTACTTC. Its protein product is CASSYVDSSYEQYF.

J is TRBJ2-3 and V is TRBV7-8; 7 nucleotides match TRBD1. V lost 2 bases to trimming and J lost 2 bases; unmatched junction nucleotides: 1. The germline gives CDR1 SGHVS, CDR2 FQNEAQ. The CDR3 covers 14 residues. The CDR3 coding sequence is TGTGCCAGCAGCTTAACAGGGGTCACAGATACGCAGTATTTT. Its protein product is CASSLTGVTDTQYF.

This clone was found once. The CDR3 DNA is TGTGCCAGCAGCCAGAGGTATTCCAAAAACATTCAGTACTTC. It is translated as CASSQRYSKNIQYF. The chain recombines TRBV4-2 with TRBJ2-4; no clear D gene. CDR3 length: 14 amino acids. V dropped 3 bases and J dropped 2 bases, with 8 bases sitting between them. The V gene's germline CDR1 is LGHNA and CDR2 YNFKEQ.